The 25 T cell receptor beta chains reported below all come from one sample, sequenced in a study of blood T cell repertoires in COVID-19. Assay: immunoSEQ multiplex PCR; the TCRdb copy retains only in-frame clones and omits some. Of roughly 250,000 clones in the sample, 79% were seen once. Sequenced sample: peripheral blood. The receptor source for this set is a middle-aged woman with active or convalescent COVID-19.

This clone was found many times. This chain uses TRBV7-2 with TRBJ2-5; TRBD2 agrees at 7 bases. Germline V CDR1 and CDR2: SGHTA, FQGNSA. The CDR3 has 15 residues. Trimming removed 1 base from V and 2 bases from J; junction bases left unmatched: 4. CDR3 amino acids: CASSLVGGIQETQYF. Here the CDR3 DNA reads TGTGCCAGCAGCTTAGTGGGGGGGATTCAAGAGACCCAGTACTTC.

J is TRBJ2-1 and V is TRBV18, with 7 bases aligning to TRBD1. The germline gives CDR1 KGHSH, CDR2 LQKENI. CDR3 size: 12 residues. After removal of 6 bases from V and 8 bases from J, the junction contained 4 bases not matched to a gene. CDR3: CASSRDRDEQFF. The CDR3 DNA is TGTGCCAGCTCCAGAGACAGGGATGAGCAGTTCTTC.

The chain joins TRBV13 to TRBJ2-3, with D possibly TRBD2 on 5 matching bases. The length of the CDR3 is 15 residues. Between the trimmed V and J ends, which lost 5 bases and 2 bases, there was a span of 14 bases. CDR1 and CDR2 from the germline V gene are PRHDT and FYEKMQ (reference sequence). CDR3 loop: CASSRLDWSTDTQYF. Written as DNA, the CDR3 is TGTGCCAGCAGCCGTCTGGACTGGTCCACAGATACGCAGTATTTT.

This clone was seen only a few times. This chain joins TRBV6-6 and TRBJ1-2, with D unresolved. With 5 bases removed from V and 5 bases from J, the gap between germline ends came to 9 bases. CDR1 and CDR2 (germline): MNHNY, SVGAGI (reference sequence). The CDR3 is 12 amino acids. The CDR3, as DNA: TGTGCCAGCAGTGCGGGGTTATATGGCTACACCTTC. This codes for CASSAGLYGYTF.

The chain is built from TRBV3-1 (or the pseudogene TRBV3-2) and TRBJ2-1; D not resolved. V lost 2 bases, J lost 4 bases, and 9 bases lay in between. The CDR3 is 14 amino acids. Germline V lookup: CDR1 LGHDT, CDR2 YNNKEL (reference sequence). CDR3 DNA sequence: TGTGCCAGCAGCCAAAAGTCGCGGTACAATGAGCAGTTCTTC. It translates to CASSQKSRYNEQFF.

The chain uses TRBV18 and TRBJ1-6, with D unclear. The germline V and J ends were trimmed by 2 bases and 9 bases, with 23 bases remaining between them. The CDR3 is 18 residues long. Germline V CDR1 and CDR2: KGHSH, LQKENI. The CDR3 sequence: CASSPLRSESRGGSPLHF. CDR3 DNA: TGTGCCAGCTCACCATTACGTTCTGAGTCAAGAGGTGGTTCACCCCTCCACTTT.

The chain uses TRBV15 and TRBJ1-3; D is ambiguous. Germline lookup yields CDR1 LNHNV and CDR2 YYDKDF (reference sequence). Trimming shortened V by 2 bases and J by 0 bases, and 11 bases separated the two germline ends. CDR3 length: 16 residues. CDR3 sequence reads: CATSRLDRFSGNTIYF. CDR3 nucleotide sequence: TGTGCCACCAGCAGACTAGACCGGTTCTCTGGAAACACCATATATTTT.

The CDR3 region is CASRDHAGGSNEQYV. In nucleotides, the CDR3 is TGTGCCAGCAGAGACCACGCGGGGGGCTCTAACGAGCAGTACGTC. The chain couples TRBV28 to TRBJ2-7; TRBD2 matches 8 bases. From germline, CDR1 is MDHEN and CDR2 SYDVKM. Trimming cost V 6 bases and J 5 bases; bases outside gene matches: 12. The CDR3 has 15 residues.

The chain employs TRBV30 and TRBJ1-2; the D gene is possibly TRBD1 (5 bases). V was shortened by 4 bases and J by 8 bases, with 23 bases between the two germline ends. The CDR3 extends over 15 amino acids. Per germline, CDR1 GTSNPN and CDR2 SVGIG (reference sequence). The CDR3 protein is CAWTQVGAGGEGYTF. DNA for the CDR3: TGTGCCTGGACCCAAGTGGGCGCCGGGGGGGAAGGCTACACCTTC. Full variable domain (outside the CDR3, taken from reference TRBV30 and TRBJ1-2): SQTIHQWPATLVQPVGSPLSLECTVEGTSNPNLYWYRQAAGRGLQLLFYSVGIGQISSEVPQNLSASRPQDRQFILSSKKLLLSDSGFYLCAWTQVGAGGEGYTFGSGTRLTVV.

The chain recombines TRBV19 with TRBJ1-1; TRBD1 is a possible D gene (5 bases). Germline V CDR1 and CDR2: LNHDA, SQIVND (reference sequence). Trimming took off 6 bases at V and 0 bases at J, with 14 bases between the two ends. The CDR3 loop spans 15 amino acids. The CDR3 sequence is CASRRLGGMNTEAFF. The CDR3 DNA sequence: TGTGCCAGTAGAAGGCTTGGGGGGATGAACACTGAAGCTTTCTTT. The variable domain in full, completed from reference TRBV19 and TRBJ1-1, reads DGGITQSPKYLFRKEGQNVTLSCEQNLNHDAMYWYRQDPGQGLRLIYYSQIVNDFQKGDIAEGYSVSREKKESFPLTVTSAQKNPTAFYLCASRRLGGMNTEAFFGQGTRLTVV.

The rearrangement links TRBV5-4 to TRBJ1-6; D call uncertain. CDR1 and CDR2 from the germline V gene are SGHNT and YYREEE (reference sequence). This CDR3 is built from 13 residues. Trimming cost V 4 bases and J 10 bases, with 12 bases left between them. The CDR3 bases are TGTGCCAGCAGCCCCCCGGGAGGGTCACCCCTCCACTTT. Translated: CASSPPGGSPLHF.

The count of this clone is one. V usage is TRBV3-1 (or the pseudogene TRBV3-2) and J usage is TRBJ2-3; a possible D gene is TRBD2 (7 bases). This CDR3 is built from 14 residues. Between the trimmed V and J ends, which lost 4 bases and 2 bases, there was a span of 10 bases. Looked up from germline, CDR1 is LGHDT and CDR2 is YNNKEL (reference sequence). This chain's CDR3 is CASSPGGPTDTQYF. CDR3 bases: TGTGCCAGCAGCCCGGGGGGCCCCACAGATACGCAGTATTTT.

This clone was seen a few times. The V gene is TRBV28, the J gene TRBJ2-3, with D possibly being TRBD2 (6 bases). Germline CDR1 MDHEN, CDR2 SYDVKM. The CDR3 is made up of 13 amino acids. V dropped 10 bases and J dropped 2 bases, with 13 bases sitting between them. CDR3: CATLTRDTDTQYF. As DNA, the CDR3 is TGTGCCACCCTAACGCGGGACACAGATACGCAGTATTTT.

This clone was counted a single time. Here the CDR3 DNA reads TGTGCCAGTAGTCTTTCGTCGGGAGACTATGGCTACACCTTC. It specifies CASSLSSGDYGYTF. The chain uses TRBV19 and TRBJ1-2; D remains unclear. This CDR3 spans 14 amino acids. Germline assignment: CDR1 LNHDA and CDR2 SQIVND (reference sequence). The germline V and J ends were trimmed by 5 bases and 3 bases, with 13 bases remaining between them.

For the CDR3, the DNA is TGTGCCAGCAGTGACTGGGGAGAGAACCAAGAGACCCAGTACTTC. This translates into CASSDWGENQETQYF. V usage is TRBV27 and J usage is TRBJ2-5, with D perhaps matching TRBD2 (5 bases). Germline loops: CDR1 MNHEY, CDR2 SMNVEV (reference sequence). Trimming removed 5 bases at V and 0 bases at J, with 13 bases between. This CDR3 comprises 15 residues.

The chain employs TRBV10-3 and TRBJ2-3; 7 bases fit TRBD2. Germline assignment: CDR1 ENHRY and CDR2 SYGVKD. This CDR3 spans 15 amino acids. V shed 3 bases, J shed 0 bases, and the junction held 3 bases outside the gene matches. The CDR3 reads CAISDGRGSTDTQYF. The DNA of the CDR3 is TGTGCCATCAGTGACGGGCGGGGGAGCACAGATACGCAGTATTTT.

The V call is TRBV6-5, the J call TRBJ1-3, with 7 positions matching TRBD1. The trim removed 9 bases at V and 0 bases at J, leaving 2 bases unmatched. Per germline, CDR1 MNHEY and CDR2 SVGAGI. The CDR3 is 13 residues long. The CDR3: CASQGVSGNTIYF. The CDR3 DNA follows: TGTGCCAGTCAGGGGGTCTCTGGAAACACCATATATTTT.

This sequence joins TRBV28 and TRBJ2-7; 10 positions agree with TRBD2. With V trimmed by 2 bases and J by 3 bases, 7 bases remained unmatched. CDR1 and CDR2 from the germline V gene are MDHEN and SYDVKM. The CDR3 is 16 amino acids. As DNA, the CDR3 is TGTGCCAGCAGTTTACGCGGAACTAGCGGGGTCTACGAGCAGTACGTC. As protein: CASSLRGTSGVYEQYV.

The chain combines TRBV3-1 (or the pseudogene TRBV3-2) with TRBJ1-3; tentatively, D is TRBD1 (6 bases). CDR1 and CDR2 from the germline V gene are LGHDT and YNNKEL (reference sequence). Trimming pared 4 bases from V and 7 bases from J, leaving 20 bases between. The CDR3 length is 16 residues. Here the CDR3 DNA reads TGTGCCAGCAGCCGAATAGGGGGGGGCCCTCGGAACACCATATATTTT. As protein: CASSRIGGGPRNTIYF.

The gene calls are TRBV9 and TRBJ2-2, with D perhaps TRBD1 (6 bases). The CDR3 is made up of 21 amino acids. Germline V lookup: CDR1 SGDLS, CDR2 YYNGEE. Trimming left V 0 bases short and J 1 base short, with 25 bases between. The CDR3 DNA reads TGTGCCAGCAGCGTAGGGAGAGAGGGGCCCGACAGGTCCAAGAACACCGGGGAGCTGTTTTTT. This gives the protein CASSVGREGPDRSKNTGELFF.

This chain joins TRBV5-5 and TRBJ2-3; TRBD1 aligns across 9 bases. The V and J ends lost 0 bases and 4 bases, in that order; junction bases with no gene match: 3. Germline V gives CDR1 SGHKS, CDR2 YYEKEE (reference sequence). The CDR3 spans 15 residues. The CDR3 protein is CASSLDRTGADTQYF. CDR3 nucleotide sequence: TGTGCCAGCAGCTTGGACCGGACAGGGGCAGATACGCAGTATTTT.

The chain couples TRBV5-4 to TRBJ2-5; possibly TRBD2 for D (6 bases). The V end lost 0 bases, the J end lost 3 bases, and 12 bases lay between the germline ends. The CDR3 is 15 residues long. Germline V gene sequence: CDR1 SGHNT, CDR2 YYREEE (reference sequence). CDR3 bases: TGTGCCAGCAGCTTGGTAGTGCGGGGCGAAGAGACCCAGTACTTC. It encodes CASSLVVRGEETQYF.

This rearrangement joins TRBV25-1 to TRBJ1-4, with 7 nucleotides matching TRBD1. Germline CDR1 and CDR2: MGHDK and SYGVNS. V was pared by 3 bases and J by 7 bases, with 5 bases of the junction left unmatched. This CDR3 has 14 residues. The CDR3 nucleotides read TGTGCCAGCAGTGATTACAGGGGTCGTGAAAAACTGTTTTTT. This translates into CASSDYRGREKLFF.

This clone showed up just once. The rearrangement joins TRBV4-1 to TRBJ1-4; no firm D call. Trimming stripped 7 bases from V and 0 bases from J, with 15 bases between. Germline values: CDR1 MGHRA, CDR2 YSYEKL. CDR3 length equals 16 residues. In DNA form, the CDR3 reads TGCGCCAGCACCCACTTTCAGGCTGCAACTAATGAAAAACTGTTTTTT. It yields the protein CASTHFQAATNEKLFF.

This clone was seen only a few times. One end of the junction does not line up with germline, which may come from a read error. This chain uses TRBV5-4 with TRBJ1-2; tentative D call: TRBD1 (5 bases). The CDR3 runs to 12 residues. Germline values: CDR1 SGHNT, CDR2 YYREEE (reference sequence). The CDR3 sequence is CASSLGAGGGAF. The CDR3, as DNA: TGTGCCAGCAGCTTGGGGGCCGGGGGAGGTGCCTTC.